Listed below are T cell receptor beta chains from one sample, sequenced in a study of CD8+CD57+ T cells in acquired aplastic anemia. One entry per CDR3 protein results from TCRdb running MiXCR on the reads. The sample has 400,000 to 450,000 distinct CDR3 sequences; around 72% are singletons. Sequenced: sorted CD4+, CD8+, or CD8+CD57+ T cells (not recorded which) from PBMCs. Source of these receptors: a human donor in good health, serving as a control. CDR3s include the opening cysteine and the closing phenylalanine or tryptophan. The D gene is left open where the match is weak. Size is stated for part of the rows, as once, few or many counts, or as a class when the clone is expanded.

clone_size: few
v_call: TRBV2
d_call: TRBD2
j_call: TRBJ2-5
cdr3_aa: CASSRGGGGVTQYF
cdr3_nt: TGTGCCAGCAGCCGGGGGGGGGGGGGGGTGACCCAGTACTTC

clone_size: many
v_call: TRBV2
d_call: TRBD2
j_call: TRBJ2-5
cdr3_aa: CASSKRGDAETQYF
cdr3_nt: TGTGCCAGCAGTAAGCGGGGGGACGCGGAGACCCAGTACTTC

clone_size: -
v_call: TRBV9
d_call: TRBD1
j_call: TRBJ2-7
cdr3_aa: CASSVVTGVLTMEQYF
cdr3_nt: TGTGCCAGCAGCGTAGTGACAGGGGTTCTAACTATGGAGCAGTACTTC

clone_size: -
v_call: TRBV19
d_call: TRBD2
j_call: TRBJ2-1
cdr3_aa: CASSTHGGGETEEFF
cdr3_nt: TGTGCCAGCAGCACACATGGGGGGGGGGAAACTGAGGAGTTCTTT

clone_size: -
v_call: TRBV7-2
d_call: -
j_call: TRBJ2-3
cdr3_aa: CASSSGPVEYF
cdr3_nt: TGTGCCAGCAGCTCGGGGCCCGTAGAGTATTTT

clone_size: many
v_call: TRBV5-8
d_call: -
j_call: TRBJ1-3
cdr3_aa: CASSLDGSVSGNTIYF
cdr3_nt: TGTGCCAGCAGCTTGGATGGGTCGGTCTCTGGAAACACCATATATTTT

clone_size: -
v_call: TRBV20-1
d_call: -
j_call: TRBJ1-6
cdr3_aa: CSARWEQSAPLHF
cdr3_nt: TGCAGTGCTAGGTGGGAGCAATCAGCCCCCCTCCACTTT

clone_size: -
v_call: TRBV29-1
d_call: -
j_call: TRBJ2-1
cdr3_aa: CSVEDGRGGEQFF
cdr3_nt: TGCAGCGTTGAAGATGGCAGGGGAGGTGAGCAGTTCTTC

clone_size: -
v_call: TRBV25-1
d_call: TRBD2
j_call: TRBJ2-1
cdr3_aa: CASSVTSGANEQFF
cdr3_nt: TGTGCCAGCAGTGTCACTAGCGGGGCCAATGAGCAGTTCTTC

clone_size: many
v_call: TRBV6-5
d_call: -
j_call: TRBJ1-2
cdr3_aa: CASSYSASGSHYGYTF
cdr3_nt: TGTGCCAGCAGTTACTCAGCCTCGGGCAGCCACTATGGCTACACCTTC

clone_size: -
v_call: TRBV7-3
d_call: -
j_call: TRBJ1-2
cdr3_aa: CASSPHGSYGYTF
cdr3_nt: TGTGCCAGCAGCCCACATGGCTCATACGGCTACACCTTC

clone_size: -
v_call: TRBV7-9
d_call: -
j_call: TRBJ1-6
cdr3_aa: CASRTENHCPLPF
cdr3_nt: TGTGCCAGCAGGACAGAGAACCATTGCCCCCTTCCCTTT

clone_size: many
v_call: TRBV2
d_call: -
j_call: TRBJ1-2
cdr3_aa: CASTQRQGFLDGYTF
cdr3_nt: TGTGCCAGCACCCAACGGCAGGGTTTCTTGGATGGCTACACCTTC

clone_size: once
v_call: TRBV14
d_call: -
j_call: TRBJ1-2
cdr3_aa: CASTLGVMVDTF
cdr3_nt: TGTGCCAGCACCCTAGGTGTAATGGTCGACACCTTC

clone_size: many
v_call: TRBV6-5
d_call: -
j_call: TRBJ2-1
cdr3_aa: CASNPSLAHEQFF
cdr3_nt: TGTGCCAGCAACCCTTCCCTAGCGCATGAGCAGTTCTTC

clone_size: few
v_call: TRBV20-1
d_call: TRBD1
j_call: TRBJ1-6
cdr3_aa: CSARPDRGEGSPLHF
cdr3_nt: TGCAGTGCTAGGCCCGACAGGGGAGAAGGTTCACCCCTCCACTTT

clone_size: many
v_call: TRBV7-2
d_call: -
j_call: TRBJ2-2
cdr3_aa: CASSLKDTGELFF
cdr3_nt: TGTGCCAGCAGCTTAAAGGACACCGGGGAGCTGTTTTTT

clone_size: -
v_call: TRBV2
d_call: TRBD1
j_call: TRBJ1-2
cdr3_aa: CASSLTTGAGYGYPF
cdr3_nt: TGTGCCAGCAGTTTAACGACAGGGGCTGGGTATGGCTACCCTTTT

clone_size: -
v_call: TRBV19
d_call: TRBD1
j_call: TRBJ2-7
cdr3_aa: CASTGQGSEQYF
cdr3_nt: TGTGCCAGCACCGGACAGGGGAGCGAGCAGTACTTC

clone_size: -
v_call: TRBV6-1
d_call: -
j_call: TRBJ1-2
cdr3_aa: CASSARTATGYTF
cdr3_nt: TGTGCCAGCAGTGCCCGGACTGCCACTGGCTACACCTTC

clone_size: few
v_call: TRBV11-2
d_call: -
j_call: TRBJ2-5
cdr3_aa: CASSLSVLDETQYF
cdr3_nt: TGTGCCAGCAGCTTATCGGTTTTGGACGAGACCCAGTACTTC

clone_size: -
v_call: TRBV9
d_call: -
j_call: TRBJ2-7
cdr3_aa: CASSPDAGSYEEYF
cdr3_nt: TGTGCCAGCAGCCCGGACGCTGGTTCCTACGAGGAGTACTTC

clone_size: -
v_call: TRBV7-3
d_call: TRBD1
j_call: TRBJ2-7
cdr3_aa: CASSLGQGPSEQYF
cdr3_nt: TGTGCCAGCAGCTTAGGACAGGGGCCCTCCGAGCAGTACTTC

clone_size: many
v_call: TRBV20-1
d_call: -
j_call: TRBJ1-2
cdr3_aa: CSARSSYGYTF
cdr3_nt: TGCAGTGCCAGGAGCTCCTATGGCTACACCTTC

clone_size: -
v_call: TRBV5-1
d_call: TRBD1
j_call: TRBJ2-1
cdr3_aa: CASSLRTGRNGEQFF
cdr3_nt: TGCGCCAGCAGCCTCAGGACAGGGAGGAATGGTGAGCAGTTCTTC

clone_size: -
v_call: TRBV12-3/TRBV12-4
d_call: -
j_call: TRBJ2-3
cdr3_aa: CASSSPRRGSHAYTQYF
cdr3_nt: TGTGCCAGCAGCAGCCCTCGGCGGGGAAGCCATGCATACACGCAGTATTTT

clone_size: few
v_call: TRBV5-1
d_call: -
j_call: TRBJ2-6
cdr3_aa: CASSLGVVQAQAF
cdr3_nt: TGCGCCAGCAGCTTGGGAGTGGTACAGGCTCAAGCTTTC

clone_size: few
v_call: TRBV3-1
d_call: TRBD2
j_call: TRBJ2-2
cdr3_aa: CASSQVRGGATGELFF
cdr3_nt: TGTGCCAGCAGCCAAGTTCGCGGGGGGGCGACCGGGGAGCTGTTTTTT

clone_size: many
v_call: TRBV10-3
d_call: TRBD2
j_call: TRBJ2-2
cdr3_aa: CAIGLAGGSVGELFF
cdr3_nt: TGTGCCATCGGACTAGCGGGGGGGAGCGTCGGGGAGCTGTTTTTT

clone_size: many
v_call: TRBV4-3
d_call: TRBD1
j_call: TRBJ2-5
cdr3_aa: CASSRDFRTGGETQYF
cdr3_nt: TGCGCCAGCAGCCGAGATTTTCGGACAGGTGGGGAGACCCAGTACTTC

clone_size: once
v_call: TRBV20-1
d_call: TRBD1
j_call: TRBJ1-1
cdr3_aa: CSARSRQGTSEAFF
cdr3_nt: TGCAGTGCTAGATCCCGACAGGGTACCTCTGAAGCTTTCTTT

clone_size: -
v_call: TRBV7-8
d_call: TRBD1
j_call: TRBJ1-5
cdr3_aa: CASSEGRGPNQPEHF
cdr3_nt: TGTGCCAGCAGTGAGGGTAGGGGGCCTAATCAGCCCGAGCATTTT

clone_size: -
v_call: TRBV7-2
d_call: TRBD1
j_call: TRBJ1-4
cdr3_aa: CASSPATGGGGATNEKLFF
cdr3_nt: TGTGCCAGCAGCCCAGCGACAGGGGGTGGCGGGGCAACTAATGAAAAACTGTTTTTT

clone_size: -
v_call: TRBV5-1
d_call: -
j_call: TRBJ2-7
cdr3_aa: CASSQPGRVAQYF
cdr3_nt: TGTGCCAGCAGCCAACCGGGCAGGGTCGCGCAGTACTTC

clone_size: -
v_call: TRBV9
d_call: -
j_call: TRBJ2-2
cdr3_aa: CASSVAAGGELFF
cdr3_nt: TGTGCCAGCAGCGTAGCGGCCGGCGGGGAGCTGTTTTTT

clone_size: -
v_call: TRBV10-3
d_call: -
j_call: TRBJ1-1
cdr3_aa: CAIGGQKNTEAFF
cdr3_nt: TGTGCCATCGGTGGACAGAAAAACACTGAAGCTTTCTTT

clone_size: many
v_call: TRBV3-1
d_call: -
j_call: TRBJ2-5
cdr3_aa: CASVPPGAIETQYF
cdr3_nt: TGTGCCAGCGTTCCGCCAGGGGCAATAGAGACCCAGTACTTC

clone_size: -
v_call: TRBV27
d_call: TRBD1
j_call: TRBJ1-5
cdr3_aa: CASSPWGQSLNQPQHF
cdr3_nt: TGTGCCAGCAGTCCTTGGGGACAGAGCTTAAATCAGCCCCAGCATTTT

clone_size: many
v_call: TRBV30
d_call: -
j_call: TRBJ2-7
cdr3_aa: CAWSVSLLVGSSYEQYF
cdr3_nt: TGTGCCTGGAGTGTATCACTCCTCGTGGGATCGTCCTACGAGCAGTACTTC

clone_size: -
v_call: TRBV20-1
d_call: -
j_call: TRBJ1-5
cdr3_aa: CSVVTGANQPQHF
cdr3_nt: TGCAGCGTTGTGACGGGAGCAAATCAGCCCCAGCATTTT

clone_size: many
v_call: TRBV24-1
d_call: TRBD2
j_call: TRBJ2-1
cdr3_aa: CATSDPSGDSSYNEQFF
cdr3_nt: TGTGCCACCAGTGATCCTAGCGGGGATAGCTCCTACAATGAGCAGTTCTTC

clone_size: -
v_call: TRBV20-1
d_call: -
j_call: TRBJ2-7
cdr3_aa: CSALNPYQEKYF
cdr3_nt: TGCAGTGCTCTCAATCCGTACCAAGAGAAGTACTTC

clone_size: many
v_call: TRBV5-1
d_call: TRBD1
j_call: TRBJ2-7
cdr3_aa: CASSFAQGASYEQYF
cdr3_nt: TGCGCCAGCAGCTTCGCACAGGGGGCCTCCTACGAGCAGTACTTC

clone_size: few
v_call: TRBV9
d_call: -
j_call: TRBJ1-4
cdr3_aa: CASSVDSGANEKLFF
cdr3_nt: TGTGCCAGCAGCGTAGATTCGGGGGCTAATGAAAAACTGTTTTTT

clone_size: -
v_call: TRBV2
d_call: -
j_call: TRBJ2-3
cdr3_aa: CASGPDLPDTQYF
cdr3_nt: TGTGCCAGCGGACCCGACCTACCAGATACGCAGTATTTT

clone_size: -
v_call: TRBV2
d_call: -
j_call: TRBJ2-1
cdr3_aa: CASSEDWGSYNAQFF
cdr3_nt: TGTGCCAGCAGTGAAGACTGGGGCTCCTACAATGCGCAGTTCTTC

clone_size: few
v_call: TRBV20-1
d_call: TRBD2
j_call: TRBJ2-7
cdr3_aa: CSAGLAGRYEQYF
cdr3_nt: TGCAGTGCCGGACTAGCAGGAAGGTACGAGCAGTACTTC

clone_size: few
v_call: TRBV14
d_call: -
j_call: TRBJ1-2
cdr3_aa: CASSQDYSYGYTF
cdr3_nt: TGTGCCAGCAGCCAAGATTACTCCTATGGCTACACCTTC

clone_size: -
v_call: TRBV2
d_call: -
j_call: TRBJ2-1
cdr3_aa: CASSVGLDKQFF
cdr3_nt: TGTGCCAGCAGCGTTGGTCTCGATAAGCAGTTCTTT

clone_size: -
v_call: TRBV15
d_call: -
j_call: TRBJ1-2
cdr3_aa: CATSRERDSEEHFF
cdr3_nt: TGTGCCACCAGCAGAGAGAGGGATAGTGAAGAACACTTCTTC

clone_size: many
v_call: TRBV6-2/TRBV6-3
d_call: -
j_call: TRBJ1-5
cdr3_aa: CASSYSGPEQPQHF
cdr3_nt: TGTGCCAGCAGTTATTCAGGGCCGGAGCAGCCCCAGCATTTT

clone_size: -
v_call: TRBV20-1
d_call: -
j_call: TRBJ2-7
cdr3_aa: CSAPTAPQYPRIEQYF
cdr3_nt: TGCAGTGCTCCGACCGCCCCCCAGTACCCGAGGATCGAGCAGTACTTC

clone_size: -
v_call: TRBV15
d_call: -
j_call: TRBJ2-1
cdr3_aa: CATSRSSEGASFQFF
cdr3_nt: TGTGCCACCAGCAGGTCCTCTGAAGGGGCTAGTTTTCAGTTCTTC

clone_size: -
v_call: TRBV2
d_call: -
j_call: TRBJ2-7
cdr3_aa: CASKSPVSREQYF
cdr3_nt: TGTGCCAGCAAGTCCCCGGTCTCTCGCGAGCAGTACTTC

clone_size: many
v_call: TRBV7-2
d_call: -
j_call: TRBJ2-7
cdr3_aa: CASSSITWGTYEQYF
cdr3_nt: TGTGCCAGCAGCTCTATCACCTGGGGCACGTACGAGCAGTACTTC